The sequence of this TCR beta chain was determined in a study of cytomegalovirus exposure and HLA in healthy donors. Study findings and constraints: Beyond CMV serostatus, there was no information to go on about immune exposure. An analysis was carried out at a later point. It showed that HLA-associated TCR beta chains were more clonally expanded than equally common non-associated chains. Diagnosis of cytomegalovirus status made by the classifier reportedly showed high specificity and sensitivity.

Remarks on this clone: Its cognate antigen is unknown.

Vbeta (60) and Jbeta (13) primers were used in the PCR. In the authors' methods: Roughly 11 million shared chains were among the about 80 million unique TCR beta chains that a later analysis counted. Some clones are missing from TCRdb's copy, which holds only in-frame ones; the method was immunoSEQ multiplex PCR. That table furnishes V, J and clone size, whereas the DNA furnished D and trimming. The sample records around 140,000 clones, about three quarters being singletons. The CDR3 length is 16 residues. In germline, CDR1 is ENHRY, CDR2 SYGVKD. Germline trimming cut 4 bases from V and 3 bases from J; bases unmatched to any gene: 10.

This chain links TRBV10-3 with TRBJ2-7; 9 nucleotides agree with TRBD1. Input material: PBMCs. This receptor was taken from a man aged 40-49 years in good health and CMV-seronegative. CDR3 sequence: CAISGIRDRAVYEQYF. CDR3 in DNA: TGTGCCATCAGTGGCATCCGGGACAGGGCTGTCTACGAGCAGTACTTC.